Following are 10 T cell receptor beta chains from one sample sequenced in a study of shared clonotypes between healthy human individuals. Sequenced by immunoSEQ multiplex PCR; TCRdb stores in-frame clones only, minus some. The sample shows 2 million to 2.5 million clones, around 95% of them seen only once. What was sequenced was naive CD4+ T cells sorted from blood. Subset in this sample: CD45RA+ positively selected. Receptor source: a young man in good health.

J is TRBJ2-3 and V is TRBV10-3; either TRBD1 or TRBD2 may supply D (5 bases each). The CDR3 length is 16 residues. The germline V gene encodes CDR1 ENHRY and CDR2 SYGVKD. The V and J ends lost 0 bases and 2 bases respectively, with 12 bases between them. This CDR3 reads CAISESGEGFTDTQYF. The CDR3 bases are TGTGCCATCAGTGAGTCGGGAGAGGGGTTCACAGATACGCAGTATTTT.

The genes are TRBV7-9 and TRBJ1-1; 7 bases are a match to TRBD1. The CDR3 extends over 14 amino acids. Germline V lookup: CDR1 SEHNR, CDR2 FQNEAQ (reference sequence). J was trimmed by 4 bases and V by 11 bases; bases with no gene match: 13. The CDR3 spells CAGGWGAGGTEAFF. DNA of the CDR3: TGTGCCGGGGGATGGGGTGCAGGGGGCACTGAAGCTTTCTTT.

The chain uses TRBV5-1 and TRBJ1-4, with D possibly TRBD1 on 5 matching bases. The CDR3 has 11 amino acids. The V gene's germline CDR1 is SGHRS and CDR2 YFSETQ. The V gene lost 6 bases and the J gene lost 8 bases, with 8 bases spanning the gap. The chain's CDR3 is CASTRGEKLFF. CDR3 bases: TGCGCCAGCACGAGGGGAGAAAAACTGTTTTTT.

This clone was seen only once. V usage is TRBV6-6 and J usage is TRBJ1-5, with D maybe TRBD1 (6 bases). CDR1 and CDR2 (germline): MNHNY, SVGAGI (reference sequence). The CDR3 is 14 residues long. Trimming left V 6 bases short and J 3 bases short, with 12 bases between. CDR3 DNA sequence: TGTGCCAGCAGCCAGGGGTTGGACAATCAGCCCCAGCATTTT. This gives the protein CASSQGLDNQPQHF.

The chain uses TRBV28 and TRBJ2-3; no clear D. The germline V and J ends were trimmed by 6 bases and 2 bases, with 6 bases remaining between them. The CDR3 is 12 residues long. Germline CDR1 is MDHEN and CDR2 is SYDVKM. The CDR3 spells CASSVNTDTQYF. The CDR3 region has the DNA TGTGCCAGCAGCGTGAACACAGATACGCAGTATTTT.

The chain links TRBV25-1 to TRBJ1-3; 8 bases align to TRBD1. The CDR3 is 16 residues long. Germline V CDR1 and CDR2: MGHDK, SYGVNS. With 2 bases clipped from V and 4 bases from J, the junction kept 7 bases outside the gene matches. Here the CDR3 reads CASSEPGTGGGNTIYF. The CDR3 bases are TGTGCCAGCAGTGAACCCGGGACAGGCGGCGGAAACACCATATATTTT.

This chain joins TRBV13 and TRBJ2-2; TRBD1 matches 8 bases. With V trimmed by 5 bases and J by 7 bases, 9 bases remained unmatched. Germline V gene lookup returns CDR1 PRHDT and CDR2 FYEKMQ (reference sequence). This CDR3 has 15 residues. CDR3 sequence: CASSIDRGAGGELFF. CDR3 sequence (DNA): TGTGCCAGCAGCATCGACAGGGGCGCGGGCGGGGAGCTGTTTTTT.

The chain recombines TRBV5-1 with TRBJ1-4, with 12 nucleotides matching TRBD1. Germline V gene lookup returns CDR1 SGHRS and CDR2 YFSETQ. The ends lost 4 bases at V and 5 bases at J; junction bases unmatched: 12. The CDR3 covers 18 residues. CDR3 sequence: CASSPGQGAASMNEKLFF. CDR3 bases: TGCGCCAGCAGCCCGGGACAGGGGGCAGCGTCGATGAATGAAAAACTGTTTTTT.

The V gene is TRBV19, the J gene TRBJ1-5, with unresolved D. The CDR3 is 11 residues long. Germline V gene data show CDR1 as LNHDA and CDR2 as SQIVND (reference sequence). Trimming took 6 bases from V and 9 from J, leaving 9 bases between them. The CDR3: CASSRHGPQHF. The CDR3 region has the DNA TGTGCCAGTAGCCGTCACGGGCCCCAGCATTTT.

The chain has TRBV5-1 and TRBJ2-7; D possibly uses TRBD1 or TRBD2 (7 bases each). This CDR3 has 16 residues. V was cut by 5 bases and J by 2 bases, with 20 bases left in between. The germline V gene has CDR1 SGHRS and CDR2 YFSETQ. CDR3 amino acids: CASSNDYRGGTYEQYF. The CDR3 DNA follows: TGCGCCAGCAGTAATGATTACAGGGGAGGGACCTACGAGCAGTACTTC.